Below, 23 T cell receptor beta chains from the same sample are listed, as sequenced in a study of shared clonotypes between healthy human individuals. TCRdb's table, derived via immunoSEQ multiplex PCR, lists solely in-frame clones and lacks some. The table records more than 2,000,000 clones, approximately 90% of them present only once. Sequencing was carried out using naive CD4+ T cells sorted from blood. Subset given: CD45RA+ positively selected. These receptors originate from a man between 18 and 29 years old in good health.

The chain recombines TRBV11-3 with TRBJ2-3, with 9 bases that match TRBD2. The junction had 15 bases not matched to a gene; V was cut back by 3 bases and J by 11 bases. In germline, CDR1 is SGHNT, CDR2 YENEEA. The CDR3 length is 16 residues. CDR3 nucleotides: TGTGCCAGCAGCTTTGGGACTAGCCTGTCGTTGGGTAAGCAGTATTTT. As protein: CASSFGTSLSLGKQYF.

CDR3 bases: TGTGCCAGCAGTTACTCGAGCGGGGAGGGCAATCAGCCCCAGCATTTT. It codes for CASSYSSGEGNQPQHF. This chain uses TRBV6-7 with TRBJ1-5; D uncertain. TRBV6-7 is given ORF status, its function remaining uncertain. Trimming pared 0 bases from V and 2 bases from J, leaving 11 bases between. The CDR3 extends over 16 amino acids.

The chain couples TRBV10-1 to TRBJ2-5; the D gene is possibly TRBD1 (7 bases). This CDR3 region has 14 residues. Trimming took 6 bases from V and 5 from J, leaving 16 bases between them. The germline V gene has CDR1 WNHNN and CDR2 SYGVQD (reference sequence). The CDR3 region is CASSAGGTGETQYF. The DNA of the CDR3 is TGCGCCAGCAGCGCAGGGGGGACGGGGGAGACCCAGTACTTC.

On this clone itself: The identical CDR3 is also encoded by other nucleotide sequences in the sample. V and J are TRBV18 and TRBJ2-5; 7 bases are a match to TRBD2. Germline V CDR1 and CDR2: KGHSH, LQKENI. The CDR3 has 14 amino acids. The junction had 0 bases not matched to a gene; V was cut back by 1 base and J by 1 base. The CDR3 region has the DNA TGTGCCAGCTCACCACGGGGGGGCCAAGAGACCCAGTACTTC. Amino acid sequence: CASSPRGGQETQYF.

This CDR3 is CASSLARLPAYEQYF. CDR3 coding DNA: TGTGCCAGCAGCTTAGCGAGGCTACCAGCCTACGAGCAGTACTTC. V gene TRBV7-2 combines with J gene TRBJ2-7; D gene unclear. Germline V gene lookup returns CDR1 SGHTA and CDR2 FQGNSA. V was trimmed by 0 bases and J by 2 bases, leaving 11 bases between them. The CDR3 consists of 15 residues.

DNA of the CDR3: TGTGCCAGCAGTTCCCGCGCAGGGGAAAACACTGAAGCTTTCTTT. Amino acid sequence: CASSSRAGENTEAFF. The chain couples TRBV2 to TRBJ1-1, with a tentative D call TRBD1 (6 bases). In germline, CDR1 is SNHLY, CDR2 FYNNEI. The V end was cut by 5 bases, the J end by 2 bases, with 15 bases between. CDR3 size: 15 residues.

The rearrangement links TRBV27 to TRBJ2-1; D is perhaps TRBD2 (5 bases). The CDR3 spans 15 residues. Germline V gene data show CDR1 as MNHEY and CDR2 as SMNVEV (reference sequence). Trimming cost V 3 bases and J 3 bases, with 12 bases left between them. For the CDR3, the DNA is TGTGCCAGCAGTTTTGAAGGGAGTGGCTACAATGAGCAGTTCTTC. It codes for CASSFEGSGYNEQFF.

This sequence joins TRBV28 and TRBJ1-6, with 8 bases lining up with TRBD1. CDR3 length: 15 amino acids. The J segment lost 9 bases and the V segment lost 3 bases, leaving 7 bases of the junction unmatched. The germline gives CDR1 MDHEN, CDR2 SYDVKM. The CDR3 loop is CASSFSDRDGSPLHF. Here the CDR3 DNA reads TGTGCCAGCAGTTTCTCGGACAGGGACGGTTCACCCCTCCACTTT.

CDR3 residues: CASSHPSAGGELFF. The CDR3 region has the DNA TGTGCCAGCAGCCATCCCTCAGCGGGGGGGGAGCTGTTTTTT. This rearrangement joins TRBV7-2 to TRBJ2-2; 7 bases fit TRBD2. The CDR3 length is 14 residues. The V and J ends lost 5 bases and 8 bases, in that order; junction bases with no gene match: 8. Germline CDR1 reads SGHTA; CDR2 reads FQGNSA.

The chain has TRBV5-6 and TRBJ2-7; tentatively, D is TRBD1 (7 bases). This CDR3 contains 17 residues. CDR1 and CDR2 from the germline V gene are SGHDT and YYEEEE. The V end was cut by 2 bases, the J end by 5 bases, with 23 bases between. The CDR3 DNA reads as TGTGCCAGCAGCTTAATACAGGGGACTCTAATCGGGCACGAGCAGTACTTC. Amino acids: CASSLIQGTLIGHEQYF.

V gene TRBV19 combines with J gene TRBJ2-7; TRBD1 aligns across 7 bases. Germline trimming cut 3 bases from V and 3 bases from J; bases unmatched to any gene: 2. Per germline, CDR1 LNHDA and CDR2 SQIVND (reference sequence). This CDR3 is 13 amino acids long. The CDR3 loop is CASSIWTGYEQYF. The CDR3 DNA reads as TGTGCCAGTAGTATTTGGACAGGCTACGAGCAGTACTTC.

This rearrangement joins TRBV7-2 to TRBJ1-1, with TRBD1 matching 8 bases. The V gene end was trimmed by 5 bases and the J gene end by 7 bases; junction bases not matched to a gene: 9. CDR3 length: 14 amino acids. CDR1 is SGHTA and CDR2 is FQGNSA in the germline V gene. The DNA for the CDR3 is TGTGCCAGCAGCACCCGACAGGGGCTGGATGAAGCTTTCTTT. Residues: CASSTRQGLDEAFF.

This chain joins TRBV7-9 and TRBJ2-1; D not certain. The length of the CDR3 is 12 residues. The V gene's germline CDR1 is SEHNR and CDR2 FQNEAQ (reference sequence). The V gene lost 5 bases and the J gene lost 9 bases, with 11 bases spanning the gap. CDR3 DNA: TGTGCCAGCAGCCTAGACGTAGGTGAGCAGTTCTTC. Its translation: CASSLDVGEQFF.

This chain joins TRBV5-1 and TRBJ2-7; D remains unclear. The V end was cut by 2 bases, the J end by 0 bases, with 12 bases between. Germline V gives CDR1 SGHRS, CDR2 YFSETQ. The CDR3 is 15 amino acids. CDR3 protein: CASSLGAPVSYEQYF. The CDR3, as DNA: TGCGCCAGCAGCTTAGGAGCGCCCGTCTCCTACGAGCAGTACTTC. Supplemented by reference TRBV5-1 and TRBJ2-7, the full variable domain reads KAGVTQTPRYLIKTRGQQVTLSCSPISGHRSVSWYQQTPGQGLQFLFEYFSETQRNKGNFPGRFSGRQFSNSRSEMNVSTLELGDSALYLCASSLGAPVSYEQYFGPGTRLTVT.

This clone was seen once. CDR3 loop: CASSLAAGTVARQGAYEQYF. CDR3 sequence (DNA): TGCGCCAGCAGCCTTGCCGCAGGGACCGTCGCGAGACAGGGGGCCTACGAGCAGTACTTC. The chain combines TRBV4-3 with TRBJ2-7; 9 nucleotides agree with TRBD1. The CDR3 consists of 20 residues. Germline V CDR1 and CDR2: LGHNA, YSLEER. V trimming: 4 bases; J trimming: 2 bases; junction bases outside the gene matches: 21.

The chain carries TRBV19 and TRBJ1-4, with D perhaps matching TRBD1 (5 bases). Trimming took 6 bases from V and 5 from J, leaving 7 bases between them. The CDR3 sequence is 12 residues long. The germline CDR1 and CDR2 sequences are LNHDA and SQIVND (reference sequence). CDR3 DNA: TGTGCCAGTAGAGGACAAAATGAAAAACTGTTTTTT. Residues: CASRGQNEKLFF.

On this clone: Other DNA sequences in the sample encode the same CDR3. The V gene is TRBV18, the J gene TRBJ2-7; 7 nucleotides match TRBD1. Germline V gene lookup returns CDR1 KGHSH and CDR2 LQKENI. After removal of 3 bases from V and 2 bases from J, the junction contained 4 bases not matched to a gene. CDR3 length: 14 residues. The CDR3 reads CASSPTTGPYEQYF. The CDR3 nucleotides are TGTGCCAGCTCACCTACGACAGGGCCCTACGAGCAGTACTTC.

This sequence joins TRBV25-1 and TRBJ2-7, with D perhaps matching TRBD1 or TRBD2 (5 bases each). This CDR3 is 15 amino acids long. CDR1 is MGHDK and CDR2 is SYGVNS in the germline V gene. The V end lost 6 bases, the J end lost 0 bases, and 15 bases lay between the germline ends. The CDR3 DNA follows: TGTGCCAGCAGCCTTCCCGGGACGTTCTCCTACGAGCAGTACTTC. As protein: CASSLPGTFSYEQYF.

The chain couples TRBV5-4 to TRBJ1-2; TRBD1 aligns across 9 bases. Germline values: CDR1 SGHNT, CDR2 YYREEE (reference sequence). This CDR3 is 13 amino acids long. V dropped 5 bases and J dropped 12; count of bases not matched to a gene: 11. CDR3 region: CASRSGTGNRDTF. The CDR3 DNA is TGTGCCAGCAGATCCGGGACAGGGAACAGGGACACCTTC.

CDR3 in DNA: TGTGCCAGCAGCTTAGGGAGACAGGGTTGGGAGCCCCAGCATTTT. Translating gives CASSLGRQGWEPQHF. The chain recombines TRBV7-2 with TRBJ1-5; 7 bases are a match to TRBD1. Germline CDR1 SGHTA, CDR2 FQGNSA. V lost 1 base and J lost 8; bases outside the gene matches: 8. The CDR3 is 15 amino acids.

Turning to this clone: Other DNA sequences in this specimen translate into the identical CDR3. This chain links TRBV7-2 with TRBJ2-3; no firm D call. The germline CDR1 and CDR2 sequences are SGHTA and FQGNSA. CDR3 length: 11 amino acids. The V end lost 5 bases, the J end lost 6 bases, and 6 bases lay between the germline ends. CDR3 region: CASSRSDTQYF. DNA of the CDR3: TGTGCCAGCAGCCGGTCCGATACGCAGTATTTT.

V gene TRBV28 combines with J gene TRBJ1-1; TRBD1 might be the D (6 bases). Trimming cost V 3 bases and J 4 bases, with 9 bases left between them. The germline V gene has CDR1 MDHEN and CDR2 SYDVKM. The CDR3 spans 13 residues. CDR3 DNA: TGTGCCAGCAGTTTGGGGGCCCCCACTGAAGCTTTCTTT. Translation gives CASSLGAPTEAFF.

The chain uses TRBV9 and TRBJ2-1; maybe TRBD2 (6 bases). The CDR3 is 16 amino acids. V lost 3 bases and J 1 base, leaving 14 bases between the germline ends. Per germline, CDR1 SGDLS and CDR2 YYNGEE. CDR3 protein: CASSGSASGSYNEQFF. CDR3 nucleotides: TGTGCCAGCAGCGGTAGTGCGAGCGGGTCCTACAATGAGCAGTTCTTC.